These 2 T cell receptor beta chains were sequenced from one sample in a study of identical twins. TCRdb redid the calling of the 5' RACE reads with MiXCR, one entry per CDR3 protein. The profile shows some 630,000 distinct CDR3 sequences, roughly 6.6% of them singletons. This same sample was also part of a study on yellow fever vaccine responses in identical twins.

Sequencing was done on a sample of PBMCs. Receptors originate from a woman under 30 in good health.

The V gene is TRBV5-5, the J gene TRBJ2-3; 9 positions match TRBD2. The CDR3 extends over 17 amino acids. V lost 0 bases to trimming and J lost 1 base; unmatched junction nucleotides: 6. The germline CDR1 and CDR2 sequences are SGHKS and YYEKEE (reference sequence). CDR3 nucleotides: TGTGCCAGCAGCTTGGCCGTCGTAGCGGGAGGCACAGATACGCAGTATTTT. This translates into CASSLAVVAGGTDTQYF.

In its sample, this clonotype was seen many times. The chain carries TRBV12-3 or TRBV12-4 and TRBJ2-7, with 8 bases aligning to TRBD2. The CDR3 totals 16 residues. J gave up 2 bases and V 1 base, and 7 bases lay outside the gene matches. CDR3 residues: CASSLGLAGNPYEQYF. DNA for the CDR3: TGTGCCAGCAGTTTAGGGCTAGCGGGTAACCCCTACGAGCAGTACTTC.